The 24 T cell receptor beta chains listed next were all sequenced from one sample in a study of cytomegalovirus exposure and HLA in healthy donors. 60 Vbeta and 13 Jbeta primers were used in PCR. Using immunoSEQ multiplex PCR, the repertoire was profiled, and TCRdb retains in-frame clones only, with some absent. This sample has 150,000 to 200,000 clones, with about four fifths found just once. Sequencing used PBMCs. The receptors stem from a boy between 2 and 15 years old in good health and CMV-seronegative.

The chain has TRBV7-6 and TRBJ1-6; D might be TRBD1 (6 bases). Trimming shortened V by 4 bases and J by 7 bases, and 17 bases separated the two germline ends. Germline CDR1 reads SGHVS; CDR2 reads FNYEAQ. This CDR3 has 16 residues. The CDR3 loop reads CASSSQQGWRNSPLHF. CDR3 DNA sequence: TGTGCCAGCAGCTCACAACAGGGATGGAGAAATTCACCCCTCCACTTT. The variable domain in full, with the rest retrieved from reference TRBV7-6 and TRBJ1-6, is GAGVSQSPRYKVTKRGQDVALRCDPISGHVSLYWYRQALGQGPEFLTYFNYEAQQDKSGLPNDRFSAERPEGSISTLTIQRTEQRDSAMYRCASSSQQGWRNSPLHFGNGTRLTVT.

The chain combines TRBV10-3 with TRBJ2-3, with 9 bases lining up with TRBD2. Trimming cost V 0 bases and J 1 base; bases outside gene matches: 2. Germline lookup yields CDR1 ENHRY and CDR2 SYGVKD. The CDR3 is 16 residues long. This CDR3 is CAISESKRGGTDTQYF. DNA of the CDR3: TGTGCCATCAGTGAGTCGAAGCGGGGGGGCACAGATACGCAGTATTTT.

The chain combines TRBV4-3 with TRBJ2-6; possibly TRBD1 for D (6 bases). V was cut by 0 bases and J by 0 bases, with 15 bases left in between. Germline CDR1 is LGHNA and CDR2 is YSLEER. This CDR3 is 19 amino acids long. CDR3 bases: TGCGCCAGCAGCCAAGAGGTCCAGGGGACCCTCTCTGGGGCCAACGTCCTGACTTTC. Residues: CASSQEVQGTLSGANVLTF.

This chain links TRBV5-1 with TRBJ1-2, with 9 bases aligning to TRBD1. J lost 2 bases, V lost 5 bases, and 19 bases had no gene match. Germline CDR1 SGHRS, CDR2 YFSETQ. The CDR3 extends over 19 amino acids. The CDR3: CASRYRPGQGPQKNYGYTF. CDR3 nucleotide sequence: TGCGCCAGCAGATACCGACCGGGACAGGGTCCCCAGAAAAACTATGGCTACACCTTC.

As DNA, the CDR3 is TGTGCCAGCAGTTATCTCAGGGACAATGAGCAGTTCTTC. It is translated as CASSYLRDNEQFF. The V call is TRBV6-5, the J call TRBJ2-1; a weak D match, TRBD1 (5 bases). V gave up 3 bases and J gave up 5 bases, with 8 bases separating them. Germline CDR1 and CDR2: MNHEY and SVGAGI. The CDR3 runs to 13 residues.

The V and J genes are TRBV20-1 and TRBJ1-2, with D perhaps TRBD1 (6 bases). Germline assignment: CDR1 DFQATT and CDR2 SNEGSKA (reference sequence). V lost 7 bases and J 7 bases, leaving 13 bases between the germline ends. The CDR3 length is 11 residues. CDR3 sequence: CSGALDSGYTF. As DNA, the CDR3 is TGCAGTGGGGCTTTGGACAGTGGCTACACCTTC.

The chain recombines TRBV18 with TRBJ2-7; 7 nucleotides line up with TRBD1. CDR1 and CDR2 (germline): KGHSH, LQKENI. The V segment lost 4 bases and the J segment 3 bases; nucleotides outside the gene matches: 9. The CDR3 spans 15 residues. This CDR3 reads CASSQMTGSNYEQYF. In DNA, the CDR3 is TGTGCCAGCTCACAAATGACAGGGTCCAACTACGAGCAGTACTTC.

The J gene is TRBJ2-5, the V gene TRBV7-2; 8 bases are shared with TRBD2. With V trimmed by 3 bases and J by 2 bases, 2 bases remained unmatched. This CDR3 contains 14 residues. Germline V gene data show CDR1 as SGHTA and CDR2 as FQGNSA. CDR3 DNA sequence: TGTGCCAGCAGCTTCGCGGGGGGTCAAGAGACCCAGTACTTC. Translated: CASSFAGGQETQYF.

The chain has TRBV6-6 and TRBJ2-1, with D unresolved. V was pared by 5 bases and J by 4 bases, with 9 bases between. This CDR3 spans 13 amino acids. From germline, CDR1 is MNHNY and CDR2 SVGAGI (reference sequence). In nucleotides, the CDR3 is TGTGCCAGCAGTAGAGCGATATACAATGAGCAGTTCTTC. Its protein is CASSRAIYNEQFF.

The chain employs TRBV27 and TRBJ2-5; TRBD1 agrees at 10 bases. There are 14 residues in the CDR3. Germline V gene data show CDR1 as MNHEY and CDR2 as SMNVEV (reference sequence). Trimming at V came to 3 bases and at J to 5 bases, leaving 3 bases not matched to a gene. The CDR3 is CASSFRGQGETQYF. CDR3 sequence (DNA): TGTGCCAGCAGTTTTCGGGGACAGGGGGAGACCCAGTACTTC.

The V call is TRBV2, the J call TRBJ1-2, with D perhaps TRBD1 (6 bases). The V gene's germline CDR1 is SNHLY and CDR2 FYNNEI. CDR3 length: 16 residues. The V and J ends lost 1 base and 6 bases respectively, with 18 bases between them. Here the CDR3 reads CASSEGVRGAAHGYTF. CDR3 coding DNA: TGTGCCAGCAGTGAAGGGGTCCGGGGGGCAGCCCATGGCTACACCTTC.

The J gene is TRBJ2-3, the V gene TRBV19; D is ambiguous. The germline gives CDR1 LNHDA, CDR2 SQIVND (reference sequence). V was shortened by 5 bases and J by 0 bases, with 9 bases between the two germline ends. This CDR3 has 14 residues. In nucleotides, the CDR3 is TGTGCCAGTAGTCTCGAGTCGAGCACAGATACGCAGTATTTT. The encoded protein is CASSLESSTDTQYF.

The genes are TRBV28 and TRBJ1-2; D unresolved. Per germline, CDR1 MDHEN and CDR2 SYDVKM. The CDR3 has 11 amino acids. V was shortened by 4 bases and J by 5 bases, with 5 bases between the two germline ends. CDR3 nucleotide sequence: TGTGCCAGCAGTTCCCCATATGGCTACACCTTC. This sequence encodes CASSSPYGYTF.

The V gene is TRBV9, the J gene TRBJ1-5; the D is unclear. Germline CDR1 reads SGDLS; CDR2 reads YYNGEE. The CDR3 contains 14 residues. V was cut by 0 bases and J by 9 bases, with 13 bases left in between. The DNA of the CDR3 is TGTGCCAGCAGCGTAGGGGCGGGTGGCGGGCCCCAGCATTTT. This codes for CASSVGAGGGPQHF.

The chain couples TRBV19 to TRBJ1-6; 10 positions agree with TRBD1. This CDR3 has 15 amino acids. V lost 1 base to trimming and J lost 10 bases; unmatched junction nucleotides: 4. Germline CDR1 LNHDA, CDR2 SQIVND (reference sequence). This chain's CDR3 is CASSIVGTGASPLHF. CDR3 nucleotide sequence: TGTGCCAGTAGTATAGTCGGGACAGGGGCCTCACCCCTCCACTTT.

The chain combines TRBV5-1 with TRBJ1-6; no definite D call. Trimming took 4 bases from V and 10 from J, leaving 12 bases between them. This CDR3 is 13 amino acids long. Germline CDR1 and CDR2: SGHRS and YFSETQ. CDR3 nucleotides: TGCGCCAGCAGCGTGGAGGCGGGATCACCCCTCCACTTT. This translates into CASSVEAGSPLHF. Drawing the rest from reference TRBV5-1 and TRBJ1-6, the complete variable domain is KAGVTQTPRYLIKTRGQQVTLSCSPISGHRSVSWYQQTPGQGLQFLFEYFSETQRNKGNFPGRFSGRQFSNSRSEMNVSTLELGDSALYLCASSVEAGSPLHFGNGTRLTVT.

The rearrangement uses TRBV6-5 and TRBJ1-2; D perhaps matches TRBD1 (6 bases). Germline V gene sequence: CDR1 MNHEY, CDR2 SVGAGI. The CDR3 is 14 amino acids. Trimming took off 6 bases at V and 5 bases at J, with 16 bases between the two ends. CDR3 bases: TGTGCCAGCAGGCTAGGGAAGGGGGTATATGGCTACACCTTC. It encodes CASRLGKGVYGYTF.

The chain couples TRBV7-8 to TRBJ2-7; 8 nucleotides align to TRBD2. The V segment lost 4 bases and the J segment 0 bases; nucleotides outside the gene matches: 8. The CDR3 length is 16 residues. Per germline, CDR1 SGHVS and CDR2 FQNEAQ. CDR3 residues: CASSSSLAGASYEQYF. In DNA, the CDR3 is TGTGCCAGCAGCTCGAGTCTAGCGGGCGCCTCCTACGAGCAGTACTTC.

The J gene is TRBJ2-5, the V gene TRBV7-2; D gene uncertain. The better agreement between TRBJ2-7 and the DNA end casts doubt on the J call. Germline V gene lookup returns CDR1 SGHTA and CDR2 FQGNSA. The CDR3 has 14 residues. The CDR3 bases are TGTGCCAGCAGCCTTGGTGGGCCCTCCTACGAGCAGTACTTC. Its translation is CASSLGGPSYEQYF.

The chain has TRBV19 and TRBJ1-2, with TRBD1 matching 8 bases. After removal of 3 bases from V and 2 bases from J, the junction contained 11 bases not matched to a gene. CDR3 length: 17 amino acids. The germline V gene has CDR1 LNHDA and CDR2 SQIVND (reference sequence). In DNA, the CDR3 is TGTGCCAGTAGTATTACACTCCCGGGACAGGCAAACTATGGCTACACCTTC. This encodes CASSITLPGQANYGYTF.

The chain combines TRBV6-5 with TRBJ1-6; TRBD1 matches 7 bases. Germline trimming cut 2 bases from V and 8 bases from J; bases unmatched to any gene: 0. Germline V lookup: CDR1 MNHEY, CDR2 SVGAGI. The CDR3 loop spans 13 amino acids. The CDR3, as DNA: TGTGCCAGCAGTTACACAGGGGATTCACCCCTCCACTTT. Amino acids: CASSYTGDSPLHF.

The chain links TRBV6-1 to TRBJ2-4, with a weak D call TRBD1 (7 bases). Trimming stripped 4 bases from V and 2 bases from J, with 12 bases between. CDR1 and CDR2 (germline): MNHNS, SASEGT. The CDR3 contains 15 residues. CDR3 region: CASSAQGGTKNIQYF. The CDR3 DNA sequence: TGTGCCAGCAGTGCCCAGGGGGGCACCAAAAACATTCAGTACTTC.

The gene calls are TRBV7-2 and TRBJ2-3; 7 nucleotides line up with TRBD2. Germline V gives CDR1 SGHTA, CDR2 FQGNSA. This CDR3 is built from 15 residues. The V and J ends lost 4 bases and 2 bases, in that order; junction bases with no gene match: 6. The CDR3 region is CASSSPGTTTDTQYF. DNA for the CDR3: TGTGCCAGCAGCTCTCCCGGGACTACCACAGATACGCAGTATTTT.

The V and J genes are TRBV21-1 and TRBJ1-2; the table's TRBD1 call for D was not verified on the DNA. TRBV21-1 is shown as a pseudogene. The CDR3 runs to 14 residues. In DNA, the CDR3 is TGTGCCAGCAGCGTGGACTTCTACAGGGCTGGCTACACCTTC. Translating gives CASSVDFYRAGYTF.